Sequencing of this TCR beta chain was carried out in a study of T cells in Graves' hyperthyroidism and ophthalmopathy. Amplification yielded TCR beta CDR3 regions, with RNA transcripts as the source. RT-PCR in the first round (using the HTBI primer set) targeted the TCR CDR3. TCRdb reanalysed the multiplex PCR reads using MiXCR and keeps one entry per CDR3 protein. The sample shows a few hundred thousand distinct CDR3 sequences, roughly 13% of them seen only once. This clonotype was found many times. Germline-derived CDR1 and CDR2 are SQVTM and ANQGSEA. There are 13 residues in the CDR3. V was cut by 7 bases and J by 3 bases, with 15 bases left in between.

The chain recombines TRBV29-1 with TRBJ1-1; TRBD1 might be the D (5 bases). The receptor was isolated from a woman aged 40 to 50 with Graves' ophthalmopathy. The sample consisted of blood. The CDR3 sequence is CSAWGGRYTEAFF. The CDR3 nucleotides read TGCAGCGCATGGGGGGGAAGGTACACTGAAGCTTTCTTT.